This T cell receptor (beta chain) was sequenced in a study of tumor-infiltrating lymphocytes in primary liver carcinoma. Constant-region priming of around 530 ng total RNA yielded TCR beta cDNA. Libraries for TCR beta were built through three nested multiplex PCR rounds, which together made up a slightly modified ARM-PCR procedure. It was with TRBV1-TRBV30 forward primers and a C-beta reverse primer that the first two PCR rounds were run, at approximately 10 cycles each. One entry per CDR3 protein, called by TCRdb with MiXCR from the multiplex PCR reads. The sample has 300,000 to 350,000 distinct CDR3 sequences, less than 75% seen once; the top ten hold about 6.5%. This CDR3 spans 15 amino acids. Per germline, CDR1 SGHAT and CDR2 FQNNGV. The germline V and J ends were trimmed by 3 bases and 5 bases, with 17 bases remaining between them. Germline DNA was extracted alongside blood RNA, which was obtained from unsorted whole blood.

The chain joins TRBV11-2 to TRBJ2-7, with D hard to call. The material sequenced was peripheral blood. This TCR came from a man between 35 and 55 years old with primary liver carcinoma and hepatitis B virus infection. The CDR3 protein is CASSFSDMSLHEQYF. The CDR3 coding sequence is TGTGCCAGCAGCTTCTCCGACATGTCGCTCCACGAGCAGTACTTC.